The 12 T cell receptor beta chains below were found in one sample sequenced in a study of blood T cell repertoires in COVID-19. Sequencing used immunoSEQ multiplex PCR; TCRdb keeps in-frame clones, though not all of them. The sample records 250,000 to 300,000 clones, 65% to 90% being singletons. Sequencing used PBMCs or T cells enriched from blood (not recorded which). The receptor set was obtained from a man between 18 and 29 years old who had recovered from COVID-19.

The chain is built from TRBV4-2 and TRBJ2-1; TRBD2 matches 11 bases. Germline assignment: CDR1 LGHNA and CDR2 YNFKEQ. The V segment lost 3 bases and the J segment 6 bases; nucleotides outside the gene matches: 4. CDR3 length equals 15 residues. CDR3 in amino acids: CASSHLAGGPNEQFF. The CDR3 nucleotides are TGTGCCAGCAGCCATTTAGCGGGGGGGCCCAATGAGCAGTTCTTC.

V and J are TRBV30 and TRBJ1-1; D gene unclear. The CDR3 covers 11 residues. Germline lookup yields CDR1 GTSNPN and CDR2 SVGIG (reference sequence). Trimming took off 2 bases at V and 6 bases at J, with 7 bases between the two ends. The CDR3 sequence: CAWSIAAEAFF. Here the CDR3 DNA reads TGTGCCTGGAGTATAGCTGCTGAAGCTTTCTTT.

The V gene is TRBV6-1, the J gene TRBJ2-1; 7 bases match TRBD2. The CDR3 runs 17 residues. Trimming cost V 0 bases and J 1 base; bases outside gene matches: 6. Germline-derived CDR1 and CDR2 are MNHNS and SASEGT. The CDR3 nucleotides read TGTGCCAGCAGTGAAGCGGCACTGCGGGGGTCCTACAATGAGCAGTTCTTC. Protein product: CASSEAALRGSYNEQFF.

V gene TRBV6-1 combines with J gene TRBJ2-7; no reliable D call. CDR1 MNHNS and CDR2 SASEGT come from the germline V gene. The germline V and J ends were trimmed by 0 bases and 7 bases, with 7 bases remaining between them. The CDR3 spans 12 residues. The CDR3 here is CASSEAPGEQYF. The CDR3 nucleotides read TGTGCCAGCAGTGAAGCTCCGGGTGAGCAGTACTTC.

This clone showed up just once. The chain uses TRBV6-5 and TRBJ1-1, with TRBD1 matching 10 bases. Unmatched junction bases numbered 10, after V lost 8 bases and J lost 10 bases. This CDR3 comprises 13 residues. CDR1 is MNHEY, CDR2 SVGAGI, per germline. The CDR3 protein is CASRDRGPIRAFF. The DNA for the CDR3 is TGTGCCAGCCGGGACAGGGGACCGATTCGAGCTTTCTTT.

The chain is built from TRBV28 and TRBJ2-1; TRBD1 aligns across 10 bases. The germline V gene encodes CDR1 MDHEN and CDR2 SYDVKM. Trimming took 4 bases from V and 3 from J; bases not matched to a gene: 6. This CDR3 contains 16 residues. The CDR3 is CASSSSGTGDYNEQFF. The CDR3 bases are TGTGCCAGCAGTTCCTCCGGGACAGGGGACTACAATGAGCAGTTCTTC.

This chain links TRBV19 with TRBJ1-5, with a tentative D call TRBD1 (5 bases). The CDR3 is 16 amino acids. V was trimmed by 6 bases and J by 2 bases, leaving 17 bases between them. The germline V gene has CDR1 LNHDA and CDR2 SQIVND (reference sequence). The CDR3 nucleotides are TGTGCCAGTAGCCCGAATCGGGGGTCAGGCAATCAGCCCCAGCATTTT. This codes for CASSPNRGSGNQPQHF. Complete variable domain (other parts from reference TRBV19 and TRBJ1-5): DGGITQSPKYLFRKEGQNVTLSCEQNLNHDAMYWYRQDPGQGLRLIYYSQIVNDFQKGDIAEGYSVSREKKESFPLTVTSAQKNPTAFYLCASSPNRGSGNQPQHFGDGTRLSIL.

CDR3 amino acids: CASSLIQGGQYF. As DNA, the CDR3 is TGTGCCAGCAGTTTAATCCAGGGCGGGCAGTACTTC. The genes are TRBV28 and TRBJ2-7, with D perhaps matching TRBD1 (5 bases). The CDR3 is made up of 12 amino acids. Germline CDR1 MDHEN, CDR2 SYDVKM. V was pared by 2 bases and J by 9 bases, with 11 bases between.

The chain joins TRBV30 to TRBJ2-6; 11 nucleotides line up with TRBD2. J gave up 0 bases and V 5 bases, and 0 bases lay outside the gene matches. The germline V gene has CDR1 GTSNPN and CDR2 SVGIG (reference sequence). CDR3 size: 15 residues. The CDR3 DNA sequence: TGTGCCTGGGGACTAGCGGGCTCTGGGGCCAACGTCCTGACTTTC. Protein: CAWGLAGSGANVLTF.

The chain recombines TRBV3-1 (or the pseudogene TRBV3-2) with TRBJ2-5; TRBD2 matches 8 bases. Trimming at V came to 6 bases and at J to 5 bases, leaving 8 bases not matched to a gene. This CDR3 is 14 amino acids long. Germline-derived CDR1 and CDR2 are LGHDT and YNNKEL (reference sequence). The CDR3 DNA follows: TGTGCCAGCAGGTCGGGAGGGCCGTTGGAGACCCAGTACTTC. Translating gives CASRSGGPLETQYF.

The J gene is TRBJ2-3, the V gene TRBV3-1 (or the pseudogene TRBV3-2); 9 bases are a match to TRBD1. Germline V gene lookup returns CDR1 LGHDT and CDR2 YNNKEL (reference sequence). CDR3 length: 16 amino acids. V shed 4 bases, J shed 4 bases, and the junction held 9 bases outside the gene matches. CDR3: CASSLTGTGNPDTQYF. The DNA of the CDR3 is TGTGCCAGCAGCCTTACCGGGACAGGGAATCCAGATACGCAGTATTTT.

The J gene is TRBJ2-1, the V gene TRBV28; 9 positions match TRBD1. Trimming at V came to 5 bases and at J to 4 bases, leaving 6 bases not matched to a gene. The CDR3 is made up of 15 amino acids. CDR1 is MDHEN, CDR2 SYDVKM, per germline. CDR3 in amino acids: CASSPGQGFYNEQFF. The CDR3 nucleotides are TGTGCCAGCAGTCCGGGACAGGGATTTTACAATGAGCAGTTCTTC.